The 8 T cell receptor beta chains given below trace back to one sample, sequenced in a study of shared clonotypes between healthy human individuals (dated by TCRdb to 2019 to 2021). The method behind the library was the immunoSEQ multiplex PCR assay. Not all clones reach the TCRdb copy of this immuneACCESS table, which keeps in-frame sequences only. Checked studies attribute under half of the gap to unresolved V genes and leave the rest unexplained. The sample yields about 1 million clones; around 76% were counted once. The ten largest clonotypes hold approximately 1.5% of the sample. The specimen sequenced was memory CD4+ T cells sorted from blood. The cell subset or site label for this specimen denotes: CD45RA-negative fraction. The receptor source for this set is a young man in good health.

The gene calls are TRBV7-8 and TRBJ2-3; D call uncertain. CDR3 length: 16 amino acids. Trimming shortened V by 5 bases and J by 4 bases, and 19 bases separated the two germline ends. The germline V gene has CDR1 SGHVS and CDR2 FQNEAQ. CDR3 loop: CASSTPPGGMSDTQYF. The DNA for the CDR3 is TGTGCCAGCAGCACCCCCCCGGGCGGAATGTCAGATACGCAGTATTTT. Supplemented by reference TRBV7-8 and TRBJ2-3, the full variable domain reads GAGVSQSPRYKVAKRGQDVALRCDPISGHVSLFWYQQALGQGPEFLTYFQNEAQLDKSGLPSDRFFAERPEGSVSTLKIQRTQQEDSAVYLCASSTPPGGMSDTQYFGPGTRLTVL.

The chain is built from TRBV9 and TRBJ1-3; D possibly corresponds to TRBD1 (5 bases). Germline CDR1 SGDLS, CDR2 YYNGEE. There are 17 residues in the CDR3. V was cut by 2 bases and J by 0 bases, with 15 bases left in between. In nucleotides, the CDR3 is TGTGCCAGCAGCGTGGGGGGACGCCAGAACTCTGGAAACACCATATATTTT. This translates into CASSVGGRQNSGNTIYF. The variable domain in full, completed from reference TRBV9 and TRBJ1-3, reads DSGVTQTPKHLITATGQRVTLRCSPRSGDLSVYWYQQSLDQGLQFLIQYYNGEERAKGNILERFSAQQFPDLHSELNLSSLELGDSALYFCASSVGGRQNSGNTIYFGEGSWLTVV.

With regard to this clone: Other nucleotide sequences in the sample specify the same CDR3. V usage is TRBV18 and J usage is TRBJ2-7; unclear D gene. Trimming removed 4 bases from V and 2 bases from J, with 9 bases in between. Germline loops: CDR1 KGHSH, CDR2 LQKENI. CDR3 length equals 13 residues. The CDR3, as DNA: TGTGCCAGCTCACTGAATTCGGCCTACGAGCAGTACTTC. It yields the protein CASSLNSAYEQYF. Full variable domain (outside the CDR3, taken from reference TRBV18 and TRBJ2-7): NAGVMQNPRHLVRRRGQEARLRCSPMKGHSHVYWYRQLPEEGLKFMVYLQKENIIDESGMPKERFSAEFPKEGPSILRIQQVVRGDSAAYFCASSLNSAYEQYFGPGTRLTVT.

The chain carries TRBV2 and TRBJ2-6; possible D gene TRBD2, 6 bases. Looked up from germline, CDR1 is SNHLY and CDR2 is FYNNEI. Trimming took off 3 bases at V and 1 base at J, with 10 bases between the two ends. The CDR3 has 16 residues. CDR3 residues: CASSERGGSGANVLTF. For the CDR3, the DNA is TGTGCCAGCAGTGAGCGGGGCGGTTCTGGGGCCAACGTCCTGACTTTC.

Concerning this clone itself: This sample includes further DNA sequences coding for the same CDR3. The gene calls are TRBV30 and TRBJ1-1; D is perhaps TRBD1 (5 bases). From germline, CDR1 is GTSNPN and CDR2 SVGIG (reference sequence). The CDR3 is 12 amino acids. Trimming took 0 bases from V and 5 from J, leaving 7 bases between them. CDR3 region: CAWSVRGTEAFF. The CDR3 region has the DNA TGTGCCTGGAGTGTAAGGGGTACTGAAGCTTTCTTT.

A few counts support this clone. This chain uses TRBV5-4 with TRBJ2-3; 13 nucleotides align to TRBD2. J was trimmed by 7 bases and V by 0 bases; bases with no gene match: 8. Germline assignment: CDR1 SGHNT and CDR2 YYREEE (reference sequence). The CDR3 contains 17 residues. CDR3 DNA sequence: TGTGCCAGCAGCTTGGACGGGACTAGCGGGATGACGAATACGCAGTATTTT. Translation gives CASSLDGTSGMTNTQYF.

This clone was seen a single time. The genes are TRBV5-4 and TRBJ2-6; TRBD2 matches 10 bases. The germline V gene has CDR1 SGHNT and CDR2 YYREEE (reference sequence). This CDR3 is built from 19 residues. Unmatched junction bases numbered 11, after V lost 4 bases and J lost 1 base. CDR3 protein: CASSDMTSGLQSGANVLTF. For the CDR3, the DNA is TGTGCCAGCAGCGACATGACTAGCGGGCTCCAGTCTGGGGCCAACGTCCTGACTTTC.

This clone was seen once. The rearrangement uses TRBV6-1 and TRBJ1-2; weak D call: TRBD1 (5 bases). Germline lookup yields CDR1 MNHNS and CDR2 SASEGT. V gave up 1 base and J gave up 8 bases, with 8 bases separating them. This CDR3 contains 12 residues. This CDR3 reads CASSEGWGGYTF. The CDR3, as DNA: TGTGCCAGCAGTGAAGGGTGGGGCGGCTACACCTTC.